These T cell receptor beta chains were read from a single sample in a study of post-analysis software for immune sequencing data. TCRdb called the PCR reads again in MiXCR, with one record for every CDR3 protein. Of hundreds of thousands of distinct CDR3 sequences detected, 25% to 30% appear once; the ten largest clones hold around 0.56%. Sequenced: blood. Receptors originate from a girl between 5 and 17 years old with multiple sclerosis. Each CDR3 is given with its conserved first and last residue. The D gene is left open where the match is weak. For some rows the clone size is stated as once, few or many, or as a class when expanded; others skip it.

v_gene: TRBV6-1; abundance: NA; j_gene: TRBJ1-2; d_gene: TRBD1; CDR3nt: TGTGCCAGCAGTGAAGCCTGGACAGGGGACTATGGCTACACCTTC; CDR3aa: CASSEAWTGDYGYTF
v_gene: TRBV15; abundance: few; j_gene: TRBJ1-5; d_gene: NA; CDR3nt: TGTGCCACCAGCAGACCGGGGAATCAGCCCCAGCATTTT; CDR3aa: CATSRPGNQPQHF
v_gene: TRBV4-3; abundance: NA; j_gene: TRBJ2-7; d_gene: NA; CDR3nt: TGCGCCAGCAGCCAAGAAGCGGTTAACTACGAGCAGTACTTC; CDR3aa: CASSQEAVNYEQYF
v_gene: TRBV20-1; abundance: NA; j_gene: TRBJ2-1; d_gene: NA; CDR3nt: TGCAGTGCTAGAGATAAAGGCTGGGTAGCTGGGCAGTTCTTC; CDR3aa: CSARDKGWVAGQFF
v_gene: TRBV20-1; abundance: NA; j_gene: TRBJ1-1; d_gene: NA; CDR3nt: TGCAGTGCTAGAGAAGACTCGAACACTGAAGCTTTCTTT; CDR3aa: CSAREDSNTEAFF
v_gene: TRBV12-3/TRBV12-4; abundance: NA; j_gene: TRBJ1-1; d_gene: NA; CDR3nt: TGTGCCAGCACCTTATCGATGGGGGTCGGAGAGGCTTTCTTT; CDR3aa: CASTLSMGVGEAFF
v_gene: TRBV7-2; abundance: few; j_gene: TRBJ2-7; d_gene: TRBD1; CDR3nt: TGTGCCAGCAGCCTGACGACAGGGGTCCAATACGAGCAGTACTTC; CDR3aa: CASSLTTGVQYEQYF
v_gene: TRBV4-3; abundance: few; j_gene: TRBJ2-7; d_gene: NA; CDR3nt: TGCGCCAGCAGCCAGTCGGGACACCACTCCTACGAGCAGTACTTC; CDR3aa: CASSQSGHHSYEQYF
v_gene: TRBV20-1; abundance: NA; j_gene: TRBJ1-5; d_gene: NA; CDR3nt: TGCAGTGCTGTCTCTTATAGCAATCAGCCCCAGCATTTT; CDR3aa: CSAVSYSNQPQHF
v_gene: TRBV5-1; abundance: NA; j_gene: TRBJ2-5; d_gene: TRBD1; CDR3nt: TGCGCCAGCAGCGCGATACCCGGGACAGGGGAGACCCAGTACTTC; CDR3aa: CASSAIPGTGETQYF
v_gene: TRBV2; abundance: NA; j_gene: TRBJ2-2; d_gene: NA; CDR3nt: TGTGCCAGCAGGGGACGGGCTGCGAACACCGGGGAGCTGTTTTTT; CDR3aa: CASRGRAANTGELFF
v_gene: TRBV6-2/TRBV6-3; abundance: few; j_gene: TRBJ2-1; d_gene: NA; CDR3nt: TGTGCCAGCAGGGGCGGCGGGGCGCGAAATGAGCAGTTCTTC; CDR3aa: CASRGGGARNEQFF
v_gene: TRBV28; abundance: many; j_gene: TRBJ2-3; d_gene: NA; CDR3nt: TGTGCCAGCAGTTCCGCGACGGGAGTCGGAGATACGCAGTATTTT; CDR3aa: CASSSATGVGDTQYF
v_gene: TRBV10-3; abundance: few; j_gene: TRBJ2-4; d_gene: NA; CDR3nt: TGTGCCATCAGTGAAGTAAGGGGAGATCAGTACTTC; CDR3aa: CAISEVRGDQYF
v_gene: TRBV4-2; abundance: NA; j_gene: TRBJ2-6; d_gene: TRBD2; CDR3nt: TGTGCCAGCAGCCTCACAGGAAGAGCGGGGGGGACCTCTGGGGCCAACGTCCTGACTTTC; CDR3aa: CASSLTGRAGGTSGANVLTF
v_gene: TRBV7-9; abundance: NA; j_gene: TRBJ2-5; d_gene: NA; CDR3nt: TGTGCCAGCGGAAGAGATTTAGAGACCCAGTACTTC; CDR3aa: CASGRDLETQYF
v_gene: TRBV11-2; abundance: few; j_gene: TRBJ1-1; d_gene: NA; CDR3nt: TGTGCCAGCAGCTTAGCCGGACGAGCTCGGGAAGCTTTCTTT; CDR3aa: CASSLAGRAREAFF
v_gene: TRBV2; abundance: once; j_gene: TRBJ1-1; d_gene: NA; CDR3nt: TGTGCCAGCAGGGAGGGGGGGGTCACTGAAGCTTTCTTT; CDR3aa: CASREGGVTEAFF
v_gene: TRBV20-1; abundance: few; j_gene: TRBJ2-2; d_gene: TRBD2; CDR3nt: TGCAGTGCCGAAACTAGCGGGAGAAATACCGGGGAGCTGTTTTTT; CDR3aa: CSAETSGRNTGELFF
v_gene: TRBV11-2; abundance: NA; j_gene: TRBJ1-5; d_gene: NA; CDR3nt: TGTGCCAGCAGCGGTAATTCTGCGGGGCAGCCCCAGCATTTT; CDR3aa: CASSGNSAGQPQHF
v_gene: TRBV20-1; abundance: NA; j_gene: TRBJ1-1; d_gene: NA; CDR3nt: TGCAGAGTTAACCGGGCCGGAGGGTGGACTGAAGCTTTCTTT; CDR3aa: CRVNRAGGWTEAFF
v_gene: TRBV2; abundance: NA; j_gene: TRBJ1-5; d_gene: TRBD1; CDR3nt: TGTGCCAGCAGCGGCCGGGACAGAGGCAATCAGCCCCAGCATTTT; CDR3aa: CASSGRDRGNQPQHF
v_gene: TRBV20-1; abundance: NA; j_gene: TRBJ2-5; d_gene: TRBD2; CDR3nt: TGCAGTGCTAGAGATGGTCGAGCGGGGGGGCTTAATGAGCAGTACTTC; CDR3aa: CSARDGRAGGLNEQYF
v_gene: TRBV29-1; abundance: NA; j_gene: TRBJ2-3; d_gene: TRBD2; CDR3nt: TGCAGCGTTGACGGTAGCGGGAGCACAGATACGCAGTATTTT; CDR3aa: CSVDGSGSTDTQYF
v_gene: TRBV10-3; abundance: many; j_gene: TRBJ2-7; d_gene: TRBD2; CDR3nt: TGTGCCACCACCGGGACCGGGACTAGCGGGAGCGAGCAGTACTTC; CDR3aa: CATTGTGTSGSEQYF
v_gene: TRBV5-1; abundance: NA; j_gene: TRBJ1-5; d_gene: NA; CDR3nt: TGCGCCAGCAGCTGGACGGGCAGCCGCAATCAGCCCCAGCATTTT; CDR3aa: CASSWTGSRNQPQHF